This T cell receptor (beta chain) originates from a study of lymphopenia after photon versus proton radiotherapy. A remark on this clone: Its target is not known.

Study-wide points: Authors raise, but do not show, better survival with proton therapy.

Per germline, CDR1 MNHEY and CDR2 SMNVEV (reference sequence). Trimming left V 5 bases short and J 8 bases short, with 10 bases between. CDR3 length equals 12 residues. Sequenced by immunoSEQ multiplex PCR; TCRdb stores in-frame clones only, minus some. The sample carries roughly 30,000 clones, about 81% recorded once. The sequencing here drew on peripheral blood, taken from a patient treated with photon-based radiotherapy. This chain uses TRBV27 with TRBJ1-5, with D uncertain. The TCR sequence derives from a man aged 45 to 65 with gastric cancer. CDR3 amino acids: CASSDLGEPQHF. The CDR3 region has the DNA TGTGCCAGCAGTGACCTTGGGGAGCCCCAGCATTTT.